The 29 T cell receptor beta chains given below trace back to one sample, sequenced in a study of blood T cell repertoires in COVID-19. Measured with immunoSEQ multiplex PCR; TCRdb has only the in-frame clones, and not every one. The table has fewer than 450,000 clones, roughly 87% seen once. The sequenced sample consisted of PBMCs or T cells enriched from blood (not recorded which). These receptors originate from a woman between 35 and 50 years old with acute COVID-19.

The V and J genes are TRBV6-5 and TRBJ2-7; the match to TRBD1 covers 10 bases. CDR3 length: 15 amino acids. Germline V gene sequence: CDR1 MNHEY, CDR2 SVGAGI. V lost 5 bases, J lost 2 bases, and 6 bases stayed unmatched. The CDR3 DNA follows: TGTGCCAGCAGTCCGCTGACAGGGGGCCCCTACGAGCAGTACTTC. Protein: CASSPLTGGPYEQYF.

The gene calls are TRBV29-1 and TRBJ1-2, with D perhaps TRBD1 (5 bases). Germline values: CDR1 SQVTM, CDR2 ANQGSEA. V dropped 6 bases and J dropped 0 bases, with 8 bases sitting between them. CDR3 length: 12 amino acids. Written as DNA, the CDR3 is TGCAGCGTCCCGGGGGCTAACTATGGCTACACCTTC. This encodes CSVPGANYGYTF.

This clone showed up just once. The chain carries TRBV30 and TRBJ2-5, with a possible D match to TRBD2 (5 bases). V was cut by 1 base and J by 4 bases, with 7 bases left in between. Germline loops: CDR1 GTSNPN, CDR2 SVGIG (reference sequence). The CDR3 loop spans 12 amino acids. The chain's CDR3 is CAWSEAVETQYF. The CDR3 region has the DNA TGTGCCTGGAGTGAAGCGGTAGAGACCCAGTACTTC.

This clone showed up just a few times. The chain recombines TRBV5-5 with TRBJ2-7; perhaps TRBD1 as D (5 bases). Trimming shortened V by 1 base and J by 0 bases, and 11 bases separated the two germline ends. Germline V CDR1 and CDR2: SGHKS, YYEKEE (reference sequence). The CDR3 contains 15 residues. The CDR3 DNA reads TGTGCCAGCAGCTTGTCGGACACGAGCTCCTACGAGCAGTACTTC. Amino acids: CASSLSDTSSYEQYF.

This clone was found once. J is TRBJ1-6 and V is TRBV5-6; tentatively, D is TRBD1 (6 bases). The V end lost 0 bases, the J end lost 6 bases, and 10 bases lay between the germline ends. The CDR3 loop spans 15 amino acids. Germline V CDR1 and CDR2: SGHDT, YYEEEE. The CDR3 DNA reads as TGTGCCAGCAGCTTGGGTGTAGGGGGTAATTCACCCCTCCACTTT. Translated, it gives CASSLGVGGNSPLHF.

The chain links TRBV30 to TRBJ2-3, with D tentatively TRBD2 (5 bases). The V end lost 3 bases, the J end lost 3 bases, and 10 bases lay between the germline ends. This CDR3 is built from 13 residues. In germline, CDR1 is GTSNPN, CDR2 SVGIG (reference sequence). Here the CDR3 DNA reads TGTGCCTGGAGGGGCCGGGGAACAGATACGCAGTATTTT. Protein product: CAWRGRGTDTQYF.

This clone showed up just once. J is TRBJ2-2 and V is TRBV19, with unresolved D. The CDR3 sequence is 12 residues long. Trimming cost V 5 bases and J 7 bases, with 8 bases left between them. CDR1 is LNHDA and CDR2 is SQIVND in the germline V gene (reference sequence). The CDR3 DNA reads TGTGCCAGTAGTCTCCCTAGCGGGGAGCTGTTTTTT. Protein: CASSLPSGELFF.

This sequence joins TRBV9 and TRBJ1-1; no clear D. In germline, CDR1 is SGDLS, CDR2 YYNGEE. The CDR3 spans 12 residues. Trimming removed 4 bases from V and 5 bases from J, with 9 bases in between. This chain's CDR3 is CASSPDLTEAFF. CDR3 bases: TGTGCCAGCAGCCCAGATTTGACTGAAGCTTTCTTT.

The V call is TRBV28, the J call TRBJ1-6, with D unclear. Germline CDR1 reads MDHEN; CDR2 reads SYDVKM. This CDR3 spans 14 amino acids. Between the trimmed V and J ends, which lost 6 bases and 6 bases, there was a span of 12 bases. This CDR3 reads CASRPKFSNSPLHF. The DNA of the CDR3 is TGTGCCAGCAGGCCCAAATTTAGTAATTCACCCCTCCACTTT.

This chain links TRBV4-1 with TRBJ2-1, with D perhaps TRBD1 (6 bases). Trimming left V 0 bases short and J 3 bases short, with 9 bases between. Germline CDR1 and CDR2: MGHRA and YSYEKL. This CDR3 has 15 amino acids. The CDR3 region is CASSQDSGVYNEQFF. CDR3 bases: TGCGCCAGCAGCCAAGATTCAGGGGTCTACAATGAGCAGTTCTTC.

The chain links TRBV7-2 to TRBJ1-3; D gene uncertain. Germline CDR1 and CDR2: SGHTA and FQGNSA. The ends were cut back, 0 bases at V and 6 bases at J, with 6 bases in the middle. CDR3 length: 13 residues. The CDR3 spells CASSLARENTIYF. For the CDR3, the DNA is TGTGCCAGCAGCTTAGCCCGAGAAAACACCATATATTTT.

The chain couples TRBV29-1 to TRBJ2-2; D possibly corresponds to TRBD2 (6 bases). V was clipped by 5 bases and J by 2 bases, with 9 bases between them. The CDR3 consists of 13 residues. Germline V CDR1 and CDR2: SQVTM, ANQGSEA. In nucleotides, the CDR3 is TGCAGCGTTCTGGCGGGAAACACCGGGGAGCTGTTTTTT. Its protein product is CSVLAGNTGELFF.

The chain links TRBV3-1 (or the pseudogene TRBV3-2) to TRBJ1-6; 9 nucleotides match TRBD1. The ends lost 3 bases at V and 7 bases at J; junction bases unmatched: 7. CDR3 length: 16 amino acids. Germline assignment: CDR1 LGHDT and CDR2 YNNKEL (reference sequence). The CDR3 bases are TGTGCCAGCAGCCAGAACCTCGGGACAGGGAATTCACCCCTCCACTTT. Its protein product is CASSQNLGTGNSPLHF.

The count of this clone is one. The chain employs TRBV19 and TRBJ1-4; no reliable D call. CDR1 is LNHDA, CDR2 SQIVND, per germline (reference sequence). Trimming pared 3 bases from V and 12 bases from J, leaving 11 bases between. This CDR3 is 12 amino acids long. CDR3 bases: TGTGCCAGTAGTATTACATTGCAGGAACTGTTTTTT. This gives the protein CASSITLQELFF.

The chain carries TRBV29-1 and TRBJ1-5; 8 bases line up with TRBD1. Germline V lookup: CDR1 SQVTM, CDR2 ANQGSEA. The CDR3 loop spans 15 amino acids. V was pared by 4 bases and J by 4 bases, with 9 bases of the junction left unmatched. The CDR3 DNA reads as TGCAGCGTTGGATCCGGGGACAGGCCGAATCAGCCCCAGCATTTT. Translating gives CSVGSGDRPNQPQHF. The entire variable domain, with the rest obtained from reference TRBV29-1 and TRBJ1-5, is as follows: SAVISQKPSRDICQRGTSLTIQCQVDSQVTMMFWYRQQPGQSLTLIATANQGSEATYESGFVIDKFPISRPNLTFSTLTVSNMSPEDSSIYLCSVGSGDRPNQPQHFGDGTRLSIL.

Comment on this clone: A junction end diverges from the germline sequence, so it may reflect a read error. The V gene is TRBV29-1, the J gene TRBJ1-2; 7 bases are a match to TRBD1. Germline V gene lookup returns CDR1 SQVTM and CDR2 ANQGSEA. The CDR3 covers 14 residues. The CDR3 bases are TGCAGCGTTGGGGCACAGGGGCGAAACTCTGGCTACACCTTC. It codes for CSVGAQGRNSGYTF.

The rearrangement links TRBV27 to TRBJ2-7, with 12 bases lining up with TRBD2. J lost 3 bases, V lost 6 bases, and 6 bases had no gene match. Germline V gives CDR1 MNHEY, CDR2 SMNVEV (reference sequence). The CDR3 sequence is 15 residues long. In DNA form, the CDR3 reads TGTGCCAGCAGCCGGACTAGCGGGGCGTACTACGAGCAGTACTTC. Its translation: CASSRTSGAYYEQYF.

V gene TRBV7-9 combines with J gene TRBJ2-1; D not resolved. Trimming took 8 bases from V and 3 from J, leaving 11 bases between them. This CDR3 is 13 amino acids long. The V gene's germline CDR1 is SEHNR and CDR2 FQNEAQ (reference sequence). Here the CDR3 DNA reads TGTGCCAGCGGCAGGCCTATCTACAATGAGCAGTTCTTC. Its translation: CASGRPIYNEQFF.

V usage is TRBV20-1 and J usage is TRBJ2-7; the D gene is possibly TRBD1 (5 bases). Germline CDR1 reads DFQATT; CDR2 reads SNEGSKA (reference sequence). V lost 4 bases and J 3 bases, leaving 7 bases between the germline ends. The CDR3 has 11 residues. The CDR3 sequence is CSATRGYEQYF. Here the CDR3 DNA reads TGCAGTGCTACAAGGGGCTACGAGCAGTACTTC.

This chain joins TRBV5-4 and TRBJ1-4; D perhaps matches TRBD1 (5 bases). V lost 4 bases and J 2 bases, leaving 15 bases between the germline ends. This CDR3 spans 16 amino acids. Germline CDR1 reads SGHNT; CDR2 reads YYREEE (reference sequence). CDR3 protein: CASSTRRGGTNEKLFF. The CDR3 DNA is TGTGCCAGCAGCACCCGACGGGGGGGTACTAATGAAAAACTGTTTTTT.

The CDR3 DNA reads TGTGCCAGCAGATTGAAGACACACACCGGGGAGCTGTTTTTT. This gives the protein CASRLKTHTGELFF. The rearrangement uses TRBV6-5 and TRBJ2-2; D is unresolved. Germline V lookup: CDR1 MNHEY, CDR2 SVGAGI. This CDR3 comprises 14 residues. The V gene lost 6 bases and the J gene lost 3 bases, with 11 bases spanning the gap.

The V and J genes are TRBV6-5 and TRBJ2-7; TRBD1 agrees at 8 bases. The CDR3 extends over 15 amino acids. V trimming: 6 bases; J trimming: 0 bases; junction bases outside the gene matches: 7. The germline V gene encodes CDR1 MNHEY and CDR2 SVGAGI. CDR3 coding DNA: TGTGCCAGCAGGCGAGGGACAGGTAACTCCTACGAGCAGTACTTC. This gives the protein CASRRGTGNSYEQYF.

The chain carries TRBV9 and TRBJ2-5; 11 nucleotides match TRBD2. Trimming took 2 bases from V and 5 from J; bases not matched to a gene: 14. Germline V lookup: CDR1 SGDLS, CDR2 YYNGEE. The CDR3 consists of 18 residues. CDR3 loop: CASSVNPTFSGGAETQYF. The CDR3 nucleotides read TGTGCCAGCAGCGTCAATCCGACCTTTAGCGGGGGGGCGGAGACCCAGTACTTC. The variable domain in full, completed from reference TRBV9 and TRBJ2-5, reads DSGVTQTPKHLITATGQRVTLRCSPRSGDLSVYWYQQSLDQGLQFLIQYYNGEERAKGNILERFSAQQFPDLHSELNLSSLELGDSALYFCASSVNPTFSGGAETQYFGPGTRLLVL.

Comment on this clone: Additional DNA sequences in this sample encode the identical CDR3. The CDR3 DNA sequence: TGTGCCAGCAGTTTTGAGGGAGAGACCCAGTACTTC. This encodes CASSFEGETQYF. The rearrangement links TRBV27 to TRBJ2-5; tentatively, D is TRBD2 (5 bases). The V gene lost 3 bases and the J gene lost 4 bases, with 6 bases spanning the gap. The CDR3 is made up of 12 amino acids. Germline-derived CDR1 and CDR2 are MNHEY and SMNVEV (reference sequence).

This chain uses TRBV29-1 with TRBJ2-5, with D perhaps matching TRBD1 (6 bases). This CDR3 is built from 13 residues. V was clipped by 7 bases and J by 2 bases, with 14 bases between them. Germline V CDR1 and CDR2: SQVTM, ANQGSEA. The CDR3 spells CSASRGLQETQYF. CDR3 nucleotide sequence: TGCAGCGCGTCCAGGGGTCTTCAAGAGACCCAGTACTTC.

In DNA, the CDR3 is TGTGCCAGCAGCCCCCAAGACAGCTCTAGGGGCTACACCTTC. Translated, it gives CASSPQDSSRGYTF. The V and J genes are TRBV3-1 (or the pseudogene TRBV3-2) and TRBJ1-2, with D possibly TRBD1 on 5 matching bases. CDR1 and CDR2 (germline): LGHDT, YNNKEL (reference sequence). The CDR3 sequence is 14 residues long. V dropped 4 bases and J dropped 8 bases, with 17 bases sitting between them.

This clone was seen more than once but under ten times. In the same sample, other DNA sequences code for this CDR3. The J gene is TRBJ2-5, the V gene TRBV18, with D possibly TRBD1 on 5 matching bases. The CDR3 length is 13 residues. Between the trimmed V and J ends, which lost 3 bases and 4 bases, there was a span of 9 bases. The germline gives CDR1 KGHSH, CDR2 LQKENI. The CDR3 sequence: CASSPGRAETQYF. Written as DNA, the CDR3 is TGTGCCAGCTCACCGGGCAGGGCAGAGACCCAGTACTTC.

The genes are TRBV10-3 and TRBJ2-2; 9 bases are shared with TRBD1. Germline CDR1 and CDR2: ENHRY and SYGVKD. CDR3 length: 14 residues. Trimming took 11 bases from V and 6 from J; bases not matched to a gene: 10. For the CDR3, the DNA is TGTGCCCTTTCCCGGGACAGGGACGCCGGGGAGCTGTTTTTT. Encoded protein: CALSRDRDAGELFF.

The chain's CDR3 is CASSNCWDWDRAPFEQYF. CDR3 DNA sequence: TGTGCCAGCAGCAACTGCTGGGACTGGGACAGGGCTCCCTTCGAGCAGTACTTC. The V gene is TRBV21-1, the J gene TRBJ2-7; TRBD1 is the table's D call and was not checked against the DNA. TRBV21-1 is a pseudogene segment. This CDR3 has 18 amino acids.